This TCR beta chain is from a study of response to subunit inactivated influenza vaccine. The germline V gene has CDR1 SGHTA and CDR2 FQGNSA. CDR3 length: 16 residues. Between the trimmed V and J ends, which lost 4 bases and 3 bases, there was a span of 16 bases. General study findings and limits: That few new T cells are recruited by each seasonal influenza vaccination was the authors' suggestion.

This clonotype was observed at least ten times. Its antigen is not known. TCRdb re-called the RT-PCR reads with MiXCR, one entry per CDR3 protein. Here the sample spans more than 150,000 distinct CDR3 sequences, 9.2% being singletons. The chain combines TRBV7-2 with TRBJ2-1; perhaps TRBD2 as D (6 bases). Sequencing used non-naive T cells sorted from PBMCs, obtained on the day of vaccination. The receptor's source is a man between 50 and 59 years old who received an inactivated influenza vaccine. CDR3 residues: CASSSLAPQRYNEQFF. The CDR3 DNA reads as TGTGCCAGCAGCTCTCTAGCGCCCCAGCGCTACAATGAGCAGTTCTTC.